One and the same sample provided the 29 T cell receptor beta chains below, sequenced in a study of OX40 agonist ivuxolimab in advanced cancers. Sequenced by immunoSEQ multiplex PCR; TCRdb stores in-frame clones only, minus some. The data show roughly 20,000 clones, with nearly 85% seen just once and around 20% held by the top ten. The sequenced sample was CD4+ or CD8+ T cells sorted from blood, obtained in a trial of the OX40 agonist ivuxolimab. These receptors came from an adult with an advanced solid tumor such as melanoma, head and neck, liver or kidney cancer.

The chain is built from TRBV2 and TRBJ1-2, with D tentatively TRBD1 (6 bases). This CDR3 has 17 amino acids. The V gene's germline CDR1 is SNHLY and CDR2 FYNNEI. V was pared by 0 bases and J by 0 bases, with 14 bases between. CDR3 sequence: CASSEAPGTPTNYGYTF. Here the CDR3 DNA reads TGTGCCAGCAGTGAAGCCCCCGGGACACCTACTAACTATGGCTACACCTTC.

The genes are TRBV6-4 and TRBJ2-3; 7 nucleotides agree with TRBD2. The CDR3 is 14 amino acids. V shed 7 bases and J 4 bases; nucleotides not matched to a gene: 8. The V gene's germline CDR1 is MRHNA and CDR2 SNTAGT. This chain's CDR3 is CASKGAGEADTQYF. CDR3 sequence (DNA): TGTGCCAGCAAAGGGGCGGGAGAAGCAGATACGCAGTATTTT.

This clone was picked up a small number of times. This chain joins TRBV4-1 and TRBJ2-1, with TRBD2 matching over 8 bases. CDR1 and CDR2 from the germline V gene are MGHRA and YSYEKL. This CDR3 is built from 16 residues. After removal of 6 bases from V and 10 bases from J, the junction contained 17 bases not matched to a gene. The CDR3 nucleotides read TGCGCCAGCAGTTTAGCGGGAAGCGGGGCTCAAAGGGAGCAGTTCTTC. It codes for CASSLAGSGAQREQFF.

The chain carries TRBV19 and TRBJ1-3; D uncertain. The V gene lost 7 bases and the J gene lost 2 bases, with 3 bases spanning the gap. The CDR3 is made up of 11 amino acids. Germline V gives CDR1 LNHDA, CDR2 SQIVND (reference sequence). In nucleotides, the CDR3 is TGTGCCAGTAAAGCTGGAAACACCATATATTTT. Translating it yields CASKAGNTIYF.

The chain uses TRBV13 and TRBJ2-7; D ambiguous. The CDR3 is 13 residues long. V dropped 5 bases and J dropped 3 bases, with 11 bases sitting between them. The germline gives CDR1 PRHDT, CDR2 FYEKMQ (reference sequence). CDR3 sequence: CASSREVVYEQYF. DNA of the CDR3: TGTGCCAGCAGCAGGGAAGTGGTCTACGAGCAGTACTTC.

This chain joins TRBV6-5 and TRBJ1-1; 7 nucleotides agree with TRBD1. V shed 4 bases, J shed 0 bases, and the junction held 8 bases outside the gene matches. Germline CDR1 and CDR2: MNHEY and SVGAGI. The CDR3 contains 16 residues. In nucleotides, the CDR3 is TGTGCCAGCAGTTCCCCCCCGACAGGGATGAACACTGAAGCTTTCTTT. Residues: CASSSPPTGMNTEAFF.

V and J are TRBV14 and TRBJ1-1; no clear D gene. In germline, CDR1 is SGHDN, CDR2 FVKESK. The CDR3 contains 13 residues. V shed 2 bases and J shed 2 bases, with 6 bases lying between them. The CDR3 DNA follows: TGTGCCAGCAGCCAAAATCAAAACACTGAAGCTTTCTTT. Translated, it gives CASSQNQNTEAFF.

The rearrangement uses TRBV7-9 and TRBJ1-2; D is possibly TRBD1 (5 bases). Germline V gives CDR1 SEHNR, CDR2 FQNEAQ (reference sequence). This CDR3 has 14 residues. The germline V and J ends were trimmed by 5 bases and 11 bases, with 21 bases remaining between them. Here the CDR3 DNA reads TGTGCCAGCAGCCCCGACCTAGGGGTTTTGTATTACACCTTC. Its translation is CASSPDLGVLYYTF.

In DNA form, the CDR3 reads TGTGCCAGCAGCCAAAAGCGGGGAATCTATGAGCAGTTCTTC. Amino acids: CASSQKRGIYEQFF. This chain joins TRBV14 and TRBJ2-1, with TRBD2 matching over 7 bases. The CDR3 is 14 amino acids. J lost 8 bases, V lost 2 bases, and 6 bases had no gene match. CDR1 and CDR2 (germline): SGHDN, FVKESK.

The rearrangement links TRBV4-1 to TRBJ2-1, with 7 nucleotides matching TRBD1. The CDR3 runs 17 residues. V lost 2 bases to trimming and J lost 7 bases; unmatched junction nucleotides: 14. CDR1 is MGHRA and CDR2 is YSYEKL in the germline V gene. The DNA for the CDR3 is TGCGCCAGCAGCCAATACCCCGGGACAGACTCAAGGAATGAGCAGTTCTTC. Residues: CASSQYPGTDSRNEQFF.

The chain has TRBV27 and TRBJ1-5; a weak D match, TRBD1 (6 bases). The CDR3 has 14 amino acids. V lost 5 bases, J lost 5 bases, and 13 bases lay in between. Germline V gene data show CDR1 as MNHEY and CDR2 as SMNVEV (reference sequence). The CDR3 sequence is CASSPRGIYQPQHF. CDR3 in DNA: TGTGCCAGCAGTCCTAGGGGGATCTATCAGCCCCAGCATTTT.

V and J are TRBV27 and TRBJ2-1, with D perhaps matching TRBD2 (7 bases). V was cut by 7 bases and J by 7 bases, with 17 bases left in between. The length of the CDR3 is 14 residues. Looked up from germline, CDR1 is MNHEY and CDR2 is SMNVEV (reference sequence). CDR3 protein: CASTLGGPGNEQFF. The CDR3 DNA is TGTGCCAGCACTCTGGGGGGGCCTGGGAATGAGCAGTTCTTC.

Worth noting for this clone: The identical CDR3 is also encoded by other nucleotide sequences in the sample. The chain carries TRBV2 and TRBJ1-1; D ambiguous. The CDR3 is 14 residues long. CDR1 SNHLY and CDR2 FYNNEI come from the germline V gene. Between the trimmed V and J ends, which lost 1 base and 1 base, there was a span of 7 bases. The DNA for the CDR3 is TGTGCCAGCAGTGAAGGGGGAACGAACACTGAAGCTTTCTTT. Translation gives CASSEGGTNTEAFF.

The rearrangement links TRBV19 to TRBJ2-1, with D perhaps TRBD2 (5 bases). Trimming took off 2 bases at V and 7 bases at J, with 9 bases between the two ends. The CDR3 length is 13 residues. Germline CDR1 LNHDA, CDR2 SQIVND (reference sequence). The CDR3 nucleotides read TGTGCCAGTAGTATAACCGAGGGAAATGAGCAGTTCTTC. It codes for CASSITEGNEQFF.

The V gene is TRBV13, the J gene TRBJ1-1; TRBD1 is a possible D gene (6 bases). Trimming took off 5 bases at V and 2 bases at J, with 12 bases between the two ends. The CDR3 has 14 residues. The germline gives CDR1 PRHDT, CDR2 FYEKMQ (reference sequence). CDR3 DNA: TGTGCCAGCAGCATCGAGGGGGGCAACACTGAAGCTTTCTTT. Translated: CASSIEGGNTEAFF.

This sequence joins TRBV2 and TRBJ2-7, with D uncertain. This CDR3 spans 14 amino acids. V lost 0 bases to trimming and J lost 6 bases, with 12 bases between them. Germline CDR1 is SNHLY and CDR2 is FYNNEI. The CDR3 bases are TGTGCCAGCAGTGAAGCGACGTTAGCCATCGAGCAGTACTTC. It is translated as CASSEATLAIEQYF.

This clone was seen a single time. The rearrangement links TRBV11-2 to TRBJ1-1, with D unresolved. V was clipped by 4 bases and J by 1 base, with 10 bases between them. The CDR3 loop spans 14 amino acids. Germline values: CDR1 SGHAT, CDR2 FQNNGV. CDR3 residues: CASSYIGQNTEAFF. The DNA for the CDR3 is TGTGCCAGCAGCTATATCGGCCAGAACACTGAAGCTTTCTTT.

V is TRBV9 and J is TRBJ2-7; no reliable D call. The V end lost 0 bases, the J end lost 2 bases, and 6 bases lay between the germline ends. The CDR3 covers 13 residues. Looked up from germline, CDR1 is SGDLS and CDR2 is YYNGEE. In DNA, the CDR3 is TGTGCCAGCAGCGTAGGGTCAACCTACGAGCAGTACTTC. Residues: CASSVGSTYEQYF.

This clone was recorded once. V usage is TRBV20-1 and J usage is TRBJ2-3; D remains unclear. The CDR3 is 11 amino acids. Germline CDR1 is DFQATT and CDR2 is SNEGSKA (reference sequence). V lost 3 bases, J lost 4 bases, and 5 bases lay in between. The CDR3 spells CSARWSDTQYF. CDR3 sequence (DNA): TGCAGTGCTAGGTGGTCAGATACGCAGTATTTT.

This chain joins TRBV5-1 and TRBJ2-1; D not resolved. From germline, CDR1 is SGHRS and CDR2 YFSETQ. With 1 base removed from V and 5 bases from J, the gap between germline ends came to 7 bases. The CDR3 contains 13 residues. The CDR3 nucleotides read TGCGCCAGCAGCTTGCAGCTGAACAATGAGCAGTTCTTC. It codes for CASSLQLNNEQFF.

This clone came up a few times. This chain uses TRBV6-4 with TRBJ1-2; TRBD1 aligns across 10 bases. V was clipped by 8 bases and J by 7 bases; unmatched bases: 4. The germline gives CDR1 MRHNA, CDR2 SNTAGT. The CDR3 is 12 residues long. Written as DNA, the CDR3 is TGTGCCAGCGGGACAGGGGATGTTGGCTACACCTTC. Residues: CASGTGDVGYTF.

The chain uses TRBV4-1 and TRBJ2-7; TRBD1 agrees at 11 bases. V lost 4 bases and J lost 3; bases outside the gene matches: 8. The CDR3 consists of 16 residues. The V gene's germline CDR1 is MGHRA and CDR2 YSYEKL. CDR3 sequence: CASSRAPGTGGYEQYF. The CDR3 coding sequence is TGCGCCAGCAGCCGCGCACCCGGGACAGGGGGCTACGAGCAGTACTTC.

This chain links TRBV27 with TRBJ2-3; TRBD1 or TRBD2 may be the D gene (5 bases each). There are 14 residues in the CDR3. Germline CDR1 is MNHEY and CDR2 is SMNVEV (reference sequence). V was shortened by 5 bases and J by 6 bases, with 15 bases between the two germline ends. As DNA, the CDR3 is TGTGCCAGCAGTCCCGGGACCGAGGGGGATACGCAGTATTTT. It encodes CASSPGTEGDTQYF.

The CDR3 DNA follows: TGCGCCAGCAGCCAGGGCCCTGGGGCCAACGTCCTGACTTTC. Its protein is CASSQGPGANVLTF. The V call is TRBV4-1, the J call TRBJ2-6; no definite D call. Germline loops: CDR1 MGHRA, CDR2 YSYEKL. The CDR3 spans 14 residues. Between the trimmed V and J ends, which lost 3 bases and 2 bases, there was a span of 5 bases.

The V call is TRBV15, the J call TRBJ2-7; 9 bases align to TRBD1. The V segment lost 2 bases and the J segment 8 bases; nucleotides outside the gene matches: 10. The CDR3 has 15 residues. Germline V gives CDR1 LNHNV, CDR2 YYDKDF (reference sequence). The DNA of the CDR3 is TGTGCCACCAGCAGAACAACAGGGGGCGGAGGTCAGCAGTACTTC. Its translation is CATSRTTGGGGQQYF.

This rearrangement joins TRBV30 to TRBJ2-2; D gene ambiguous. The V and J ends lost 0 bases and 7 bases respectively, with 12 bases between them. The CDR3 is made up of 14 amino acids. Germline assignment: CDR1 GTSNPN and CDR2 SVGIG (reference sequence). The CDR3 loop reads CAWSVRGVSGELFF. The CDR3 DNA reads TGTGCCTGGAGTGTACGCGGAGTGAGCGGGGAGCTGTTTTTT.

The genes are TRBV5-8 and TRBJ1-2; D is unresolved. Trimming removed 0 bases at V and 4 bases at J, with 13 bases between. The CDR3 runs 15 residues. The germline V gene encodes CDR1 SGHTS and CDR2 YDEGEE. CDR3 region: CASSLGGSGIYGYTF. For the CDR3, the DNA is TGTGCCAGCAGCTTGGGCGGGAGTGGGATCTATGGCTACACCTTC.

This rearrangement joins TRBV4-1 to TRBJ2-1; D call uncertain. V was trimmed by 1 base and J by 2 bases, leaving 6 bases between them. Germline CDR1 is MGHRA and CDR2 is YSYEKL. The CDR3 covers 14 residues. CDR3 coding DNA: TGCGCCAGCAGCCAAGGGTGGCCCTACAATGAGCAGTTCTTC. The encoded protein is CASSQGWPYNEQFF.

This chain uses TRBV6-6 with TRBJ1-5, with D maybe TRBD1 (5 bases). V gave up 4 bases and J gave up 5 bases, with 9 bases separating them. The CDR3 is made up of 13 amino acids. Per germline, CDR1 MNHNY and CDR2 SVGAGI (reference sequence). CDR3 sequence: CASSSEGHQPQHF. In DNA form, the CDR3 reads TGTGCCAGCAGTTCGGAGGGGCATCAGCCCCAGCATTTT.